A selection of T cell receptor beta chains follows, all from one sample in a study of blood T cells in healthy people across ages. TCRdb fed the 5' RACE reads into MiXCR, producing one record per CDR3 protein. The table shows hundreds of thousands of distinct CDR3 sequences, with over 45% occurring only once. Sequencing used blood. These receptors were collected from a man in his sixties in good health. Each CDR3 is given with its conserved first and last residue. D genes are given only for firm matches. Clone size, where shown, is once, few, many, or a class for clones that have expanded.

v_gene	d_gene	j_gene	abundance	len	CDR3aa	CDR3nt
TRBV15	.	TRBJ2-5	once	12	CATSRPGETQYF	TGTGCCACCAGCAGGCCGGGGGAGACCCAGTACTTC
TRBV6-2/TRBV6-3	.	TRBJ2-7	.	11	CASTLLLEQYF	TGTGCCAGCACCCTTCTTTTGGAGCAGTACTTC
TRBV20-1	.	TRBJ2-1	.	12	CSARGDLGEQFF	TGCAGTGCTAGGGGCGATTTGGGTGAGCAGTTCTTC
TRBV7-2	.	TRBJ2-3	.	15	CASSSTSSRTDTQYF	TGTGCCAGCAGCTCTACTAGCAGTCGCACAGATACGCAGTATTTT
TRBV6-1	.	TRBJ2-7	.	13	CASSTTVTYEQYF	TGTGCCAGCAGTACCACTGTTACCTACGAGCAGTACTTC
TRBV9	TRBD2	TRBJ2-5	.	16	CASSEGTSGSQETQYF	TGTGCCAGCAGCGAGGGGACTAGCGGGAGTCAAGAGACCCAGTACTTC
TRBV7-2	.	TRBJ2-5	few	13	CASSLVYSETQYF	TGTGCCAGCAGCTTGGTTTACTCGGAGACCCAGTACTTC
TRBV5-5	.	TRBJ2-1	few	14	CASRRQIRSGEQFF	TGTGCCAGCAGAAGACAGATCCGTTCGGGGGAGCAGTTCTTC
TRBV9	.	TRBJ2-1	few	13	CASSSILGDEQFF	TGTGCCAGCAGCTCCATCTTGGGGGATGAGCAGTTCTTC
TRBV7-2	.	TRBJ1-6	.	14	CASSLQVVTSPPHF	TGTGCCAGCAGCTTACAAGTTGTAACTTCACCCCCCCACTTT
TRBV20-1	.	TRBJ2-3	.	14	CSARTNPSTDTQYF	TGCAGTGCTAGGACAAACCCTAGCACAGATACGCAGTATTTT
TRBV7-8	TRBD2	TRBJ2-2	.	16	CASSLTGGVRTGELFF	TGTGCCAGCAGCTTAACCGGGGGGGTGCGCACCGGGGAGCTGTTTTTT
TRBV29-1	.	TRBJ2-3	.	13	CGVVPGTTDTQYF	TGCGGCGTTGTCCCCGGGACCACAGATACGCAGTATTTT
TRBV4-2	.	TRBJ2-1	many	15	CASSQDWGSYNEQFF	TGTGCCAGCAGCCAAGACTGGGGCTCCTACAATGAGCAGTTCTTC
TRBV27	.	TRBJ2-7	.	13	CASSQGTTGEQYF	TGTGCCAGCAGCCAAGGGACAACCGGAGAGCAGTACTTC
TRBV11-3	.	TRBJ2-7	.	13	CASSYGQSYEQYF	TGTGCCAGCAGCTATGGACAGTCCTACGAGCAGTACTTC
TRBV29-1	TRBD1	TRBJ1-2	few	13	CSAPGGEVSGYTF	TGCAGCGCACCAGGGGGAGAAGTAAGTGGCTACACCTTC
TRBV4-2	.	TRBJ2-5	many	14	CASSQGGVGETQYF	TGTGCCAGCAGCCAAGGGGGGGTTGGAGAGACCCAGTACTTC
TRBV6-2/TRBV6-3	TRBD2	TRBJ2-3	.	15	CASTRAGGPPDTQYF	TGTGCCAGCACACGAGCGGGAGGGCCCCCAGATACGCAGTATTTT
TRBV6-5	TRBD2	TRBJ2-3	.	14	CASRPTSGTDTQYF	TGCGCCAGCAGGCCCACTAGCGGCACAGATACGCAGTATTTT
TRBV30	TRBD2	TRBJ2-7	.	15	CAWIPGREPSYEQYF	TGTGCCTGGATACCGGGGCGGGAGCCCTCTTACGAGCAGTACTTC
TRBV4-3	.	TRBJ2-2	.	15	CASSQVGVDTRELFF	TGCGCCAGCAGCCAAGTTGGCGTCGACACCCGGGAGCTGTTTTTT
TRBV7-2	.	TRBJ1-2	.	16	CASSLAPRAANYGYTF	TGTGCCAGCAGCTTAGCGCCCAGGGCAGCTAACTATGGCTACACCTTC
TRBV5-1	TRBD2	TRBJ2-7	few	16	CASSLGLGLAGYEQYF	TGCGCCAGCAGCTTGGGACTGGGACTAGCGGGGTACGAGCAGTACTTC
TRBV14	.	TRBJ2-7	many	15	CASSQVTSKSYEQYF	TGTGCCAGCAGCCAAGTCACGTCCAAATCCTACGAGCAGTACTTC
TRBV10-3	.	TRBJ1-3	.	14	CAISDGSSGNTIYF	TGTGCCATCAGTGATGGCAGCTCTGGAAACACCATATATTTT
TRBV28	.	TRBJ2-5	.	16	CTSSAVQGRGSGTQYF	TGTACCAGCAGTGCAGTACAGGGGAGGGGTTCGGGGACCCAGTACTTC
TRBV9	.	TRBJ2-1	few	17	CASSPPGTSYSYNEQFF	TGTGCCAGCAGCCCTCCGGGGACTTCCTACTCCTACAATGAGCAGTTCTTC
TRBV15	.	TRBJ2-4	few	14	CATSREGAKNIQYF	TGTGCCACCAGCAGAGAGGGAGCCAAAAACATTCAGTACTTC
TRBV20-1	TRBD2	TRBJ2-5	.	13	CSARWLAGQTQYF	TGCAGTGCCCGGTGGCTAGCGGGACAGACCCAGTACTTC
TRBV9	.	TRBJ2-7	.	14	CASSALQYSYEQYF	TGTGCCAGCAGCGCCCTACAATACTCCTACGAGCAGTACTTC
TRBV29-1	TRBD2	TRBJ2-1	few	13	CTCGGEGRNEQFF	TGCACCTGCGGGGGAGAGGGAAGGAATGAGCAGTTCTTC
TRBV28	TRBD1	TRBJ2-3	.	16	CASSPTGGARADTQYF	TGTGCCAGCAGTCCCACAGGGGGCGCAAGGGCAGATACGCAGTATTTT